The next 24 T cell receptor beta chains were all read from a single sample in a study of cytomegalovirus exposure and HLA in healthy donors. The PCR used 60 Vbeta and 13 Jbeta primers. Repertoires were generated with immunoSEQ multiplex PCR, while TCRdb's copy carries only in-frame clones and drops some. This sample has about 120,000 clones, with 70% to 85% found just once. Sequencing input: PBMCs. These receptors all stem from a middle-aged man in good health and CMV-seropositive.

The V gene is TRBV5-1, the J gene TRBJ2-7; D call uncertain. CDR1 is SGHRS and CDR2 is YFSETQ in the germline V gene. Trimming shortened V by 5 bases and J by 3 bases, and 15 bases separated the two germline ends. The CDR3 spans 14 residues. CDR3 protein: CASRPVTPGYEQYF. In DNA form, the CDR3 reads TGCGCCAGCAGACCTGTCACCCCCGGCTACGAGCAGTACTTC.

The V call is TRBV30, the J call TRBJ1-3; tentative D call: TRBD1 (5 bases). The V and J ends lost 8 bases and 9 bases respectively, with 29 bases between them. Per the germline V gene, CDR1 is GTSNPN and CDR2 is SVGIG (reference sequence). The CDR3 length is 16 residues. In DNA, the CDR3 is TGTGCCCAAAAAGGCGGCTCGGGGACTTCTGAGGGCACCATATATTTT. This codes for CAQKGGSGTSEGTIYF.

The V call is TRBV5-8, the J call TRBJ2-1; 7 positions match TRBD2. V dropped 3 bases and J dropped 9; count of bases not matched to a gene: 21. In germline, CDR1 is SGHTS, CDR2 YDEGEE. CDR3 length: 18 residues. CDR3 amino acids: CASSSGRGSGNPYGEQFF. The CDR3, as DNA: TGTGCCAGCAGCTCGGGTCGGGGGAGCGGGAATCCGTACGGTGAGCAGTTCTTC. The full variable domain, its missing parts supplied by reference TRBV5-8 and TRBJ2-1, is EAGVTQSPTHLIKTRGQQATLRCSPISGHTSVYWYQQALGLGLQFLLWYDEGEERNRGNFPPRFSGRQFPNYSSELNVNALELEDSALYLCASSSGRGSGNPYGEQFFGPGTRLTVL.

CDR3 DNA sequence: TGTGCCACCTCGGCGACAGGGGCTAGCACAGATACGCAGTATTTT. As protein: CATSATGASTDTQYF. V usage is TRBV6-6 and J usage is TRBJ2-3, with 8 positions matching TRBD1. The CDR3 covers 15 residues. Germline CDR1 reads MNHNY; CDR2 reads SVGAGI (reference sequence). Trimming at V came to 10 bases and at J to 0 bases, leaving 9 bases not matched to a gene.

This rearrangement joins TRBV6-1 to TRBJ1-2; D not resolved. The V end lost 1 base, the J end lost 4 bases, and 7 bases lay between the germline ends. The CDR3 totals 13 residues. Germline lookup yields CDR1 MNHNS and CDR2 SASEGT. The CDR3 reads CASSEDSSYGYTF. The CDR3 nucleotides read TGTGCCAGCAGTGAAGACAGTTCCTATGGCTACACCTTC.

The CDR3 DNA is TGTGCCACCCACACAGGGGGCGCGGCAGATACGCAGTATTTT. This gives the protein CATHTGGAADTQYF. The J gene is TRBJ2-3, the V gene TRBV19; 9 bases fit TRBD1. The CDR3 is made up of 14 amino acids. Germline loops: CDR1 LNHDA, CDR2 SQIVND (reference sequence). The V segment lost 10 bases and the J segment 4 bases; nucleotides outside the gene matches: 9. Based on the CDR3 plus reference TRBV19 and TRBJ2-3, the full variable domain is DGGITQSPKYLFRKEGQNVTLSCEQNLNHDAMYWYRQDPGQGLRLIYYSQIVNDFQKGDIAEGYSVSREKKESFPLTVTSAQKNPTAFYLCATHTGGAADTQYFGPGTRLTVL.

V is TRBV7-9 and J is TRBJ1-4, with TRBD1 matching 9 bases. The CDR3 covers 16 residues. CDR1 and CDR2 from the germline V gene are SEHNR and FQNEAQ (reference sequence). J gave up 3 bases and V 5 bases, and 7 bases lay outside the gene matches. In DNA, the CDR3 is TGTGCCAGCAGCCCCGGACAGGGGATCTCTAATGAAAAACTGTTTTTT. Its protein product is CASSPGQGISNEKLFF.

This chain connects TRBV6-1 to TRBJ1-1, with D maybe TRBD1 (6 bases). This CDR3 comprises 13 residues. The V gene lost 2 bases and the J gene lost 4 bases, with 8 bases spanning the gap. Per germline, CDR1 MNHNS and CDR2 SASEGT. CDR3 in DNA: TGTGCCAGCAGTGAACGCAGGGGCACTGAAGCTTTCTTT. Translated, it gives CASSERRGTEAFF.

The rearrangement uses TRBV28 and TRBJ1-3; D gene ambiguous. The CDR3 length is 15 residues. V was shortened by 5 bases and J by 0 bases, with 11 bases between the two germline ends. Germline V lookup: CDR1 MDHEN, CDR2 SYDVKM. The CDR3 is CASSLPPSSGNTIYF. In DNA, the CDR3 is TGTGCCAGCAGTCTCCCACCCAGCTCTGGAAACACCATATATTTT.

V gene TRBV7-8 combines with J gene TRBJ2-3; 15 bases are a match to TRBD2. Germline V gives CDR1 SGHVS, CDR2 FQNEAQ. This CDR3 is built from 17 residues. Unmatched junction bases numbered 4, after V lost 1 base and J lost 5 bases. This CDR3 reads CASSLVGTSGGRDTQYF. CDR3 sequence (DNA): TGTGCCAGCAGCTTAGTAGGGACTAGCGGGGGGCGAGATACGCAGTATTTT. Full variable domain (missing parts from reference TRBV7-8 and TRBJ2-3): GAGVSQSPRYKVAKRGQDVALRCDPISGHVSLFWYQQALGQGPEFLTYFQNEAQLDKSGLPSDRFFAERPEGSVSTLKIQRTQQEDSAVYLCASSLVGTSGGRDTQYFGPGTRLTVL.

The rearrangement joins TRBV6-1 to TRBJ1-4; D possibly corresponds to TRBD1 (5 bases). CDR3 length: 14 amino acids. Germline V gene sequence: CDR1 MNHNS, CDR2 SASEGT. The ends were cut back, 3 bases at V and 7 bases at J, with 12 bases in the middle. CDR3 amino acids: CASSEEGLREKLFF. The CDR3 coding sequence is TGTGCCAGCAGTGAGGAGGGGCTTCGTGAAAAACTGTTTTTT.

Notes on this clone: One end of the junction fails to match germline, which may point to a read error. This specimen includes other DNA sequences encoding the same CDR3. The CDR3 reads CSVEAAGGEAQYF. CDR3 bases: TGCAGCGTGGAAGCAGCGGGGGGGGAGGCCCAGTACTTC. The chain couples TRBV29-1 to TRBJ2-5; 10 nucleotides match TRBD2. The CDR3 has 13 residues. CDR1 and CDR2 (germline): SQVTM, ANQGSEA.

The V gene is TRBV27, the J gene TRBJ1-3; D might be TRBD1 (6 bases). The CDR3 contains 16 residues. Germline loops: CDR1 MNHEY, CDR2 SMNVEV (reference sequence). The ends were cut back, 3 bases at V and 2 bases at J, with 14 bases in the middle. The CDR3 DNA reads TGTGCCAGCAGTTTGAGGGGGTTAGGGCCTGGAAACACCATATATTTT. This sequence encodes CASSLRGLGPGNTIYF.

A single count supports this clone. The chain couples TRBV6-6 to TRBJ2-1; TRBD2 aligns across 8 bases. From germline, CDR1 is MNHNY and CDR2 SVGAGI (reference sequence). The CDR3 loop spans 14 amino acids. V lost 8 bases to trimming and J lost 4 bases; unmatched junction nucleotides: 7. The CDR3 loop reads CASLSGGLYNEQFF. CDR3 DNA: TGTGCCAGCTTGAGCGGGGGACTTTACAATGAGCAGTTCTTC.

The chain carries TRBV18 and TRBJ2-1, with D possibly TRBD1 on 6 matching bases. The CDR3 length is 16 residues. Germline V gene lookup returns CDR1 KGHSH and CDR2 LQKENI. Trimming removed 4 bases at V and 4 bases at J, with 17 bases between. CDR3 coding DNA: TGTGCCAGCTCACGCGTCGGGCAGGGGTCATACAATGAGCAGTTCTTC. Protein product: CASSRVGQGSYNEQFF.

The CDR3 DNA reads as TGTGCCAGCAGTCTCTCTGGAAACACCATATATTTT. This encodes CASSLSGNTIYF. The chain couples TRBV2 to TRBJ1-3; unclear D gene. The CDR3 is 12 residues long. Looked up from germline, CDR1 is SNHLY and CDR2 is FYNNEI. The V end was cut by 5 bases, the J end by 0 bases, with 2 bases between.

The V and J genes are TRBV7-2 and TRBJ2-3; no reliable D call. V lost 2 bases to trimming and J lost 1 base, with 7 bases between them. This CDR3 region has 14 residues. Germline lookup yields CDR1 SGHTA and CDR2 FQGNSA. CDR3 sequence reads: CASSLTPGTDTQYF. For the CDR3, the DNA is TGTGCCAGCAGCTTAACGCCAGGCACAGATACGCAGTATTTT.

The CDR3 is CASSFRTSGRFSEQYF. The CDR3 coding sequence is TGTGCCAGCAGCTTCCGGACTAGCGGGAGGTTTAGCGAGCAGTACTTC. V gene TRBV5-8 combines with J gene TRBJ2-7, with 14 positions matching TRBD2. Germline V gene data show CDR1 as SGHTS and CDR2 as YDEGEE. The trim removed 2 bases at V and 6 bases at J, leaving 7 bases unmatched. The CDR3 contains 16 residues.

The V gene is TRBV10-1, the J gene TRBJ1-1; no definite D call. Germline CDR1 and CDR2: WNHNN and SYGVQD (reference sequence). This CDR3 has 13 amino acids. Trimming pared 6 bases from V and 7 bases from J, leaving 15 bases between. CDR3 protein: CASSRGSPGEAFF. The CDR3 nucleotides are TGCGCCAGCAGCCGAGGGTCACCTGGTGAAGCTTTCTTT.

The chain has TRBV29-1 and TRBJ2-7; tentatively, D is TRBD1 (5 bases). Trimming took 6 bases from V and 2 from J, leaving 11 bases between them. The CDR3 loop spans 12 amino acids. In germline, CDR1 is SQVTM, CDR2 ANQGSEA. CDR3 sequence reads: CSVTENPYEQYF. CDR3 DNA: TGCAGCGTGACAGAGAACCCCTACGAGCAGTACTTC.

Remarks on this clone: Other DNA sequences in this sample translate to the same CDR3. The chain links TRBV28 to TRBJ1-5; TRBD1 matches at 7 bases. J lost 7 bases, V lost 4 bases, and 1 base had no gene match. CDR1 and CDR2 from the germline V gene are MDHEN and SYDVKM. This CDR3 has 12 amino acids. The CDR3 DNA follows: TGTGCCAGCAGTTCAGGGGGGCAGCCCCAGCATTTT. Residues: CASSSGGQPQHF. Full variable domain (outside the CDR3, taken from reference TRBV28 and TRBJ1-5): DVKVTQSSRYLVKRTGEKVFLECVQDMDHENMFWYRQDPGLGLRLIYFSYDVKMKEKGDIPEGYSVSREKKERFSLILESASTNQTSMYLCASSSGGQPQHFGDGTRLSIL.

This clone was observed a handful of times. CDR3: CASSFTQFREELFF. The CDR3 DNA reads TGCGCCAGCAGCTTTACCCAGTTCAGGGAGGAACTGTTTTTT. The chain combines TRBV5-1 with TRBJ1-4, with a possible D match to TRBD1 (5 bases). This CDR3 is built from 14 residues. Germline V gene lookup returns CDR1 SGHRS and CDR2 YFSETQ. Between the trimmed V and J ends, which lost 2 bases and 12 bases, there was a span of 17 bases.

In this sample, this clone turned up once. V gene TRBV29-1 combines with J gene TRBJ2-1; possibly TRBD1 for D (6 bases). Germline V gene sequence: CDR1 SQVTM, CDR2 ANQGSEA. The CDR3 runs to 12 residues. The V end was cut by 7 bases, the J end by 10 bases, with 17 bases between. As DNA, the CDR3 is TGCAGCGCCCGAGGAACAGGGAACGAGCAGTTCTTC. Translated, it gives CSARGTGNEQFF.

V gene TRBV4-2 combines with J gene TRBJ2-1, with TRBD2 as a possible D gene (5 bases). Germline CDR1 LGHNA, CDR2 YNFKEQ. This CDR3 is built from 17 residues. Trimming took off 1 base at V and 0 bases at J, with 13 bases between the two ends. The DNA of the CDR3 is TGTGCCAGCAGCCAAGTCACGCGGGCGAGCTCCTACAATGAGCAGTTCTTC. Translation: CASSQVTRASSYNEQFF.